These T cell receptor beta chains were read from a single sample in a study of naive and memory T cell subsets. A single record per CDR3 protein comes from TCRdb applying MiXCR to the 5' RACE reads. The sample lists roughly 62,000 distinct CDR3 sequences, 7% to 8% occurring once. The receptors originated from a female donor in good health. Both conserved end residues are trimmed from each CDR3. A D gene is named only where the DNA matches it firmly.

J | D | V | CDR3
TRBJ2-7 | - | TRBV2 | ASSEGAGSSYEQY
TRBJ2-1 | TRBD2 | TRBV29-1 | SVTAGGSYNEQF
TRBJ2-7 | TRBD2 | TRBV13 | ASSVSGVSSYEQY
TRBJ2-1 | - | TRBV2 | ASLRHNQDNEQF
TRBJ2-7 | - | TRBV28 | ASSLSGYEQY
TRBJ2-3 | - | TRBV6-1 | ASSDRHTQY
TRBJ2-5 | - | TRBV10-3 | AISEYDQETQY
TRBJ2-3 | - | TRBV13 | ASSPEEDGSTDTQY
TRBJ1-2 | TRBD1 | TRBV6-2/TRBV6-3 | ASSPPTGVGYT
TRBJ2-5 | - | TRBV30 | AWAYGSSTRETQY
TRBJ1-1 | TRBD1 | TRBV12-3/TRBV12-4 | ASIMGQGRTEAF
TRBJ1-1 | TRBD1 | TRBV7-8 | ASSAQIGQGGREAF
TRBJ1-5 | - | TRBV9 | ASSVAPNQPQH
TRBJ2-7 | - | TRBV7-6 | ASSLDSSSSYEQY
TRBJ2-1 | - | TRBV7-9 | ASSPSSLSYNEQF
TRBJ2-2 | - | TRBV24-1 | ATSDPLRGNTGELF
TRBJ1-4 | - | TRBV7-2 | ASSRGTPGANEKLF
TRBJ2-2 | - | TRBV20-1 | SANRRTNTGELF
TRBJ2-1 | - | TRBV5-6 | ASSSTLLDPMDNEQF
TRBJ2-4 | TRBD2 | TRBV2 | ASRIGLAGGPSAKNIQY
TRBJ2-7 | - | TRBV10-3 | ASSLVTYEQY
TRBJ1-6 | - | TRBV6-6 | ASSRSGSINSPLH
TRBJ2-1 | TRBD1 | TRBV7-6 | ASSYKGGGHYNEQF
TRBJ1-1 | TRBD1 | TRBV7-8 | ASSLDRALLVPEAF
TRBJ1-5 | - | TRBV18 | ASSPGTQPQH
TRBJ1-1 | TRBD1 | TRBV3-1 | ASSQNRGNTEAF
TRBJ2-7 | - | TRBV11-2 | ASSSSGFSYEQY